One T cell receptor beta chain is described in this entry. One entry per CDR3 protein, called by TCRdb with MiXCR from the 5' RACE reads. The sample includes roughly 500,000 distinct CDR3 sequences, about a fifth of them seen just once. The source of the sample is a study of T-cell memory formation after mild COVID-19. With 6 bases removed from V and 1 base from J, the gap between germline ends came to 13 bases. CDR3 length equals 14 residues. Looked up from germline, CDR1 is MNHNS and CDR2 is SASEGT. This sequence joins TRBV6-1 and TRBJ2-7; D gene ambiguous. Sequences were obtained from PBMCs or a T cell subset sorted from them (not recorded which). The origin of this receptor is an adult woman who had mild COVID-19 (a few samples of this study predate the infection). Cell type and time point are not known. CDR3 DNA: TGTGCCAGCAGGGCCCCAGTTAGTTCCTACGAGCAGTACTTC. This translates into CASRAPVSSYEQYF.